This T cell receptor beta chain comes out of a study of OX40 agonist ivuxolimab in advanced cancers. Germline lookup yields CDR1 SGHAT and CDR2 FQNNGV. The V gene lost 2 bases and the J gene lost 0 bases, with 5 bases spanning the gap. The CDR3 consists of 13 residues. Points on this clone: What it binds is unknown.

This table comes from immunoSEQ multiplex PCR, and its TCRdb copy is limited to in-frame clones, with some not included. The sample yields some 25,000 clones, around 80% seen once. Study-level results: The CD4+ and CD8+ T cells in the blood had expanded clonally by week 6 at 0.1 to 3.0 mg/kg. The specificity for antigen of the expanded peripheral T cells was not determined. Normalized T-cell clonal expansion was also low in a subset of nonresponders.

The material sequenced was CD4+ or CD8+ T cells sorted from blood, taken in a trial of the OX40 agonist ivuxolimab. The chain links TRBV11-2 to TRBJ2-7; D gene unclear. The receptor's source is an adult with an advanced solid tumor such as melanoma, head and neck, liver or kidney cancer. CDR3 amino acids: CASSLLSSYEQYF. The CDR3 coding sequence is TGTGCCAGCAGCTTATTGAGCTCCTACGAGCAGTACTTC.